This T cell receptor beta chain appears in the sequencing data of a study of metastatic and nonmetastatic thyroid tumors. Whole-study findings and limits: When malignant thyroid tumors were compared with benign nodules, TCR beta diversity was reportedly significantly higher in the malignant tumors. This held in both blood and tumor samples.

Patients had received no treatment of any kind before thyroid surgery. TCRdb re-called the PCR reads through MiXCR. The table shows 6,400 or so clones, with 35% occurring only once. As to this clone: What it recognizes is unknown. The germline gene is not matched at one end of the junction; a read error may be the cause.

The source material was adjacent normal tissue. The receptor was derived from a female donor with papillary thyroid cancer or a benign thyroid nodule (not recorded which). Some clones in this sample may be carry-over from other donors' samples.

The CDR3 nucleotides read TGCGCCAGCAGCCCCGAACAGGGGGCGCGGACAGATACGCAGTGTTTT. Protein product: CASSPEQGARTDTQCF. This sequence joins TRBV5-1 and TRBJ2-3, with TRBD1 matching 9 bases. Germline V CDR1 and CDR2: SGHRS, YFSETQ. This CDR3 is built from 16 residues.